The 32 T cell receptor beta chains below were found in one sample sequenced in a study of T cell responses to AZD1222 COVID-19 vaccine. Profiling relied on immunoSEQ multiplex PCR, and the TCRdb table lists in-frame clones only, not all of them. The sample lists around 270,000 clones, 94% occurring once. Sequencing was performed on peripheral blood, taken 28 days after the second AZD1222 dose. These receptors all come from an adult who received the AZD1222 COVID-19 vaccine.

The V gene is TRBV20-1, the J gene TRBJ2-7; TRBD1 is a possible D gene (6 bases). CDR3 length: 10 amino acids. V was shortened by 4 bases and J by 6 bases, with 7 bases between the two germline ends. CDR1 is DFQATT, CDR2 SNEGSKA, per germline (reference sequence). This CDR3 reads CSAIGGEQYF. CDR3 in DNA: TGCAGTGCTATAGGGGGCGAGCAGTACTTC.

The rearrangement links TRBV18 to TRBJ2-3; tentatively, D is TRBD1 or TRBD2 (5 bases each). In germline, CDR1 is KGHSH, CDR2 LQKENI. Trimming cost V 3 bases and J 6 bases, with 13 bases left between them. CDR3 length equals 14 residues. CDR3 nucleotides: TGTGCCAGCTCACCCGGGACCCCCGGGGATACGCAGTATTTT. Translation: CASSPGTPGDTQYF.

The CDR3 bases are TGCGCCAGCAGCTTGGCCGTGGGGTCCGCATACGGCGAGCAGTACTTC. Translation: CASSLAVGSAYGEQYF. V is TRBV5-1 and J is TRBJ2-7; D is uncertain. Trimming took off 0 bases at V and 6 bases at J, with 19 bases between the two ends. The germline gives CDR1 SGHRS, CDR2 YFSETQ. The CDR3 sequence is 16 residues long.

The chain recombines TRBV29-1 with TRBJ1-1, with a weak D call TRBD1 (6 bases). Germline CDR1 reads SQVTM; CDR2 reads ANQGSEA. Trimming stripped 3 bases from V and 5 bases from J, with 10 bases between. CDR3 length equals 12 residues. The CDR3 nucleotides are TGCAGCGTTGATGGGGGGCCTACTGAAGCTTTCTTT. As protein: CSVDGGPTEAFF.

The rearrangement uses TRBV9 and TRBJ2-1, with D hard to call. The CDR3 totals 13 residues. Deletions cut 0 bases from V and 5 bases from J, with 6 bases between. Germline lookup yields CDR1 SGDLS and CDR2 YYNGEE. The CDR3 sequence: CASSVAPDNEQFF. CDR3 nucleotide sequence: TGTGCCAGCAGCGTAGCCCCGGACAATGAGCAGTTCTTC.

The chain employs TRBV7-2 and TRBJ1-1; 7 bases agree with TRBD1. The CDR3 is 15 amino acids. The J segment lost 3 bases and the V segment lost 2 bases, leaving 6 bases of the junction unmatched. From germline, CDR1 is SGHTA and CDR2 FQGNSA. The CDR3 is CASSLNPGQYTEAFF. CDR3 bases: TGTGCCAGCAGCTTAAATCCGGGACAGTACACTGAAGCTTTCTTT. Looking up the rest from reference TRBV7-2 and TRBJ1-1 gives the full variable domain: GAGVSQSPSNKVTEKGKDVELRCDPISGHTALYWYRQSLGQGLEFLIYFQGNSAPDKSGLPSDRFSAERTGGSVSTLTIQRTQQEDSAVYLCASSLNPGQYTEAFFGQGTRLTVV.

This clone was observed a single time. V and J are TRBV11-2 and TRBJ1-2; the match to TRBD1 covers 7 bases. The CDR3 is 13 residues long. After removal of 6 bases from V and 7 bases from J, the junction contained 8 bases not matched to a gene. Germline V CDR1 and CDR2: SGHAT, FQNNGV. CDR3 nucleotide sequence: TGTGCCAGCAGTCCCCGGGCAGGGGGTGGCTACACCTTC. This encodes CASSPRAGGGYTF.

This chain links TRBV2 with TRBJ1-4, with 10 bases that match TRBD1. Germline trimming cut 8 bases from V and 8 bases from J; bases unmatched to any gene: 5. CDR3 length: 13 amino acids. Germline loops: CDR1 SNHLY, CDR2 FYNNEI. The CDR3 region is CASSGTGAEKLFF. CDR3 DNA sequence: TGTGCCAGCTCCGGGACAGGGGCCGAAAAACTGTTTTTT. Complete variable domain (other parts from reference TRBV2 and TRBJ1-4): EPEVTQTPSHQVTQMGQEVILRCVPISNHLYFYWYRQILGQKVEFLVSFYNNEISEKSEIFDDQFSVERPDGSNFTLKIRSTKLEDSAMYFCASSGTGAEKLFFGSGTQLSVL.

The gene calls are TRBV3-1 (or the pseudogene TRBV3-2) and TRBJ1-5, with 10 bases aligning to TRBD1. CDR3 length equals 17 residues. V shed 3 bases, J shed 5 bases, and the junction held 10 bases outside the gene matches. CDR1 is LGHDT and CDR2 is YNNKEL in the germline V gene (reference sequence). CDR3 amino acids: CASSHGWVTGGDQPQHF. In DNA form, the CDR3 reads TGTGCCAGCAGCCATGGTTGGGTGACAGGGGGCGATCAGCCCCAGCATTTT.

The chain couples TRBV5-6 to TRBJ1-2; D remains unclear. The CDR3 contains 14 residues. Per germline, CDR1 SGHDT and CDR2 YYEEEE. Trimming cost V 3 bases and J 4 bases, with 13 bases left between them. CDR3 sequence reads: CASSWPGTVYGYTF. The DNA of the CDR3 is TGTGCCAGCAGCTGGCCAGGCACTGTCTATGGCTACACCTTC.

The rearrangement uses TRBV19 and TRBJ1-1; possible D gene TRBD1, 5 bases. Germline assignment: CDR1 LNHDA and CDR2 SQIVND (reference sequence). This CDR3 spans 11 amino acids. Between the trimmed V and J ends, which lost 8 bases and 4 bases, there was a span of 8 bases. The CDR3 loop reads CASGGGTEAFF. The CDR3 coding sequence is TGTGCCAGTGGGGGGGGCACTGAAGCTTTCTTT. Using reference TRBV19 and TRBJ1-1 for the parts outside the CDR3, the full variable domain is DGGITQSPKYLFRKEGQNVTLSCEQNLNHDAMYWYRQDPGQGLRLIYYSQIVNDFQKGDIAEGYSVSREKKESFPLTVTSAQKNPTAFYLCASGGGTEAFFGQGTRLTVV.

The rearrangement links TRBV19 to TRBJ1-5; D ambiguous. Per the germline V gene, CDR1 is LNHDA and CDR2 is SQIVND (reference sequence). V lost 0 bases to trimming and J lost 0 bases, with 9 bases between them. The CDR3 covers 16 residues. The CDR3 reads CASSIDGRHSNQPQHF. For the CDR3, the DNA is TGTGCCAGTAGTATAGATGGTCGACATAGCAATCAGCCCCAGCATTTT. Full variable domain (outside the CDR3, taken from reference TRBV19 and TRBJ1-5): DGGITQSPKYLFRKEGQNVTLSCEQNLNHDAMYWYRQDPGQGLRLIYYSQIVNDFQKGDIAEGYSVSREKKESFPLTVTSAQKNPTAFYLCASSIDGRHSNQPQHFGDGTRLSIL.

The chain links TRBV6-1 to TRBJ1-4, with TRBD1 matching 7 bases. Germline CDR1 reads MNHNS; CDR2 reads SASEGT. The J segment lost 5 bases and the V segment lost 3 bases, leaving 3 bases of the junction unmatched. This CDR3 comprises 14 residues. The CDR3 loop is CASSEGRGNEKLFF. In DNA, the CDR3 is TGTGCCAGCAGTGAGGGCAGGGGGAATGAAAAACTGTTTTTT.

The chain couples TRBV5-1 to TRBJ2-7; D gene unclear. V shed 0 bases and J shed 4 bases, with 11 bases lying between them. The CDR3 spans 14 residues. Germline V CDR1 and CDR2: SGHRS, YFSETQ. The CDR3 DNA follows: TGCGCCAGCAGCTTGGCCCCGGCCGAGTACGAGCAGTACTTC. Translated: CASSLAPAEYEQYF.

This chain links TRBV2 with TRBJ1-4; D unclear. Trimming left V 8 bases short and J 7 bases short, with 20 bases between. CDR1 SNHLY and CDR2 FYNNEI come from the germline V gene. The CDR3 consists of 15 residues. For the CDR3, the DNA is TGTGCCAGCGGACCATGGCGGGGTGTAGGTGAAAAACTGTTTTTT. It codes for CASGPWRGVGEKLFF.

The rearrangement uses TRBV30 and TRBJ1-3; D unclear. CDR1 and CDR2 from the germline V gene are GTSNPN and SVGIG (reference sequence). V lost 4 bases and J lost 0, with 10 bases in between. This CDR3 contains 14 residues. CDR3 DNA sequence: TGTGCCTGGATCCCCCGACTCTCTGGAAACACCATATATTTT. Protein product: CAWIPRLSGNTIYF.

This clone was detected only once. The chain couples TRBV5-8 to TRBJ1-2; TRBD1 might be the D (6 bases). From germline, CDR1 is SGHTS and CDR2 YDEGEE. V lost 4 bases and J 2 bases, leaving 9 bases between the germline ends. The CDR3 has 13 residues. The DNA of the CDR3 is TGTGCCAGCAGCCCAGGGGAGAACTATGGCTACACCTTC. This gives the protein CASSPGENYGYTF.

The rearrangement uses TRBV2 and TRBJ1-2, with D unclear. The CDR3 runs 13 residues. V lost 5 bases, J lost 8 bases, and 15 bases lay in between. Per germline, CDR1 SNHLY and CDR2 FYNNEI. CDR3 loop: CASSFDLRGGYTF. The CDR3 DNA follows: TGTGCCAGCAGTTTCGACCTCCGCGGGGGCTACACCTTC.

CDR3 sequence (DNA): TGTGCCAGCAGCCTTTGGGGCTTGGACACCATATATTTT. The encoded protein is CASSLWGLDTIYF. This chain uses TRBV5-4 with TRBJ1-3, with TRBD1 as a possible D gene (5 bases). Germline V gene sequence: CDR1 SGHNT, CDR2 YYREEE (reference sequence). This CDR3 has 13 amino acids. The V gene lost 4 bases and the J gene lost 8 bases, with 13 bases spanning the gap.

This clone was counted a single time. CDR3 amino acids: CASSRDRVVNEQFF. CDR3 DNA: TGTGCCAGCAGTAGGGACAGGGTTGTGAATGAGCAGTTCTTC. This chain joins TRBV25-1 and TRBJ2-1; 9 nucleotides agree with TRBD1. Germline V CDR1 and CDR2: MGHDK, SYGVNS. The V gene end was trimmed by 5 bases and the J gene end by 7 bases; junction bases not matched to a gene: 6. The CDR3 loop spans 14 amino acids. Complete variable domain (other parts from reference TRBV25-1 and TRBJ2-1): EADIYQTPRYLVIGTGKKITLECSQTMGHDKMYWYQQDPGMELHLIHYSYGVNSTEKGDLSSESTVSRIRTEHFPLTLESARPSHTSQYLCASSRDRVVNEQFFGPGTRLTVL.

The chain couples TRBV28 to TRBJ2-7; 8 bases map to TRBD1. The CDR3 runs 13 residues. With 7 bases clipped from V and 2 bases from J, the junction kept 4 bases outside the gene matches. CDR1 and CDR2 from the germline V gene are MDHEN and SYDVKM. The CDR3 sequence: CASTSGGPYEQYF. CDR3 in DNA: TGTGCCAGCACCTCAGGGGGCCCCTACGAGCAGTACTTC.

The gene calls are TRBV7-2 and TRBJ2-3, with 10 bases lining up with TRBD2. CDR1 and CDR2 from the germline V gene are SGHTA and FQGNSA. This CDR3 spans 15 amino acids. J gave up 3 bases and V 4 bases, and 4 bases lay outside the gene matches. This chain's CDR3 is CASSSSGSSTDTQYF. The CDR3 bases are TGTGCCAGCAGCTCTAGCGGGAGTAGTACAGATACGCAGTATTTT. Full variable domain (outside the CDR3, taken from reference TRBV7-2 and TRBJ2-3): GAGVSQSPSNKVTEKGKDVELRCDPISGHTALYWYRQSLGQGLEFLIYFQGNSAPDKSGLPSDRFSAERTGGSVSTLTIQRTQQEDSAVYLCASSSSGSSTDTQYFGPGTRLTVL.

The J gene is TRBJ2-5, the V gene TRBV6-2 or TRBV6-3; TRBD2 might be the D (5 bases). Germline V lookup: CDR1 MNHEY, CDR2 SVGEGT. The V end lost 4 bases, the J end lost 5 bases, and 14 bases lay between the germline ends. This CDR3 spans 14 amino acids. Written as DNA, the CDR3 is TGTGCCAGCAGTTTAGCGCCAAGACGGGAGACCCAGTACTTC. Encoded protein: CASSLAPRRETQYF.

The CDR3 bases are TGTGCCAGTAGTATTGGGACAGGCCCGGGCCAGCCCCAGCATTTT. Amino acids: CASSIGTGPGQPQHF. This chain links TRBV19 with TRBJ1-5; 8 bases map to TRBD1. Per the germline V gene, CDR1 is LNHDA and CDR2 is SQIVND (reference sequence). V lost 3 bases and J lost 7; bases outside the gene matches: 8. CDR3 length: 15 residues.

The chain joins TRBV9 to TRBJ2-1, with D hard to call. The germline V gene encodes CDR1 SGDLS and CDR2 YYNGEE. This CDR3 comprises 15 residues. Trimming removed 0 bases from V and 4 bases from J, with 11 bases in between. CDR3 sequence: CASSVAGVGYNEQFF. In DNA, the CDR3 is TGTGCCAGCAGCGTAGCTGGGGTAGGATACAATGAGCAGTTCTTC.

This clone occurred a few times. The CDR3 spells CASSQDKSSWEAFF. The CDR3 nucleotides are TGCGCCAGCAGCCAAGATAAGAGTTCGTGGGAAGCTTTCTTT. The chain couples TRBV4-3 to TRBJ1-1; D gene uncertain. From germline, CDR1 is LGHNA and CDR2 YSLEER. Trimming left V 0 bases short and J 8 bases short, with 13 bases between. This CDR3 region has 14 residues.

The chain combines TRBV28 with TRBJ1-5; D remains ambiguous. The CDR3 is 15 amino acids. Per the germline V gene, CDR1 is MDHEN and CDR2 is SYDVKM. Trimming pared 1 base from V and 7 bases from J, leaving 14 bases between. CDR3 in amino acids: CASSLYRGRAQPQHF. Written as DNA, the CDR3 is TGTGCCAGCAGTTTATACCGAGGGAGAGCCCAGCCCCAGCATTTT.

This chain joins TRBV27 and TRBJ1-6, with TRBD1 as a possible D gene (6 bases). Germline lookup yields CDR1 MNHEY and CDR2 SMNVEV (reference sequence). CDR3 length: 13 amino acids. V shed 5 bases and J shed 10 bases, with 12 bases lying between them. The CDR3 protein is CASSPQGWSPLHF. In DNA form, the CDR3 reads TGTGCCAGCAGTCCACAGGGTTGGTCACCCCTCCACTTT.

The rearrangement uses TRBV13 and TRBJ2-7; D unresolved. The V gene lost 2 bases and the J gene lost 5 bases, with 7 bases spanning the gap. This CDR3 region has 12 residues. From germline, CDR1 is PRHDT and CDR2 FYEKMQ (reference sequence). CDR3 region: CASSLQGNEQYF. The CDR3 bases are TGTGCCAGCAGCTTACAAGGCAACGAGCAGTACTTC.

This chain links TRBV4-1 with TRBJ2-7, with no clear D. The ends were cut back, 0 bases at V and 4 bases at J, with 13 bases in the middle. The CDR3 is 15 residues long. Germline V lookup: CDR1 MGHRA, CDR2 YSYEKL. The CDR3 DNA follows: TGCGCCAGCAGCCAAGATGGCCAGGAGACTTACGAGCAGTACTTC. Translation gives CASSQDGQETYEQYF.

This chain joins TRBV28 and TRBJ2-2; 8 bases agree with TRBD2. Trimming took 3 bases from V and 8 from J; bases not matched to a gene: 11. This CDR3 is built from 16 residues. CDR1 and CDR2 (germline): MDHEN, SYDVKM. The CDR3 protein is CASSFRPGAGVGELFF. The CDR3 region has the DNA TGTGCCAGCAGTTTCCGTCCGGGAGCGGGAGTTGGGGAGCTGTTTTTT.

The CDR3 loop reads CASSLGAGTSYEQYF. The CDR3 bases are TGCGCCAGCAGCTTGGGAGCAGGTACCTCCTACGAGCAGTACTTC. The rearrangement joins TRBV5-1 to TRBJ2-7; no definite D call. The V end lost 0 bases, the J end lost 0 bases, and 10 bases lay between the germline ends. CDR1 is SGHRS and CDR2 is YFSETQ in the germline V gene. This CDR3 has 15 residues.